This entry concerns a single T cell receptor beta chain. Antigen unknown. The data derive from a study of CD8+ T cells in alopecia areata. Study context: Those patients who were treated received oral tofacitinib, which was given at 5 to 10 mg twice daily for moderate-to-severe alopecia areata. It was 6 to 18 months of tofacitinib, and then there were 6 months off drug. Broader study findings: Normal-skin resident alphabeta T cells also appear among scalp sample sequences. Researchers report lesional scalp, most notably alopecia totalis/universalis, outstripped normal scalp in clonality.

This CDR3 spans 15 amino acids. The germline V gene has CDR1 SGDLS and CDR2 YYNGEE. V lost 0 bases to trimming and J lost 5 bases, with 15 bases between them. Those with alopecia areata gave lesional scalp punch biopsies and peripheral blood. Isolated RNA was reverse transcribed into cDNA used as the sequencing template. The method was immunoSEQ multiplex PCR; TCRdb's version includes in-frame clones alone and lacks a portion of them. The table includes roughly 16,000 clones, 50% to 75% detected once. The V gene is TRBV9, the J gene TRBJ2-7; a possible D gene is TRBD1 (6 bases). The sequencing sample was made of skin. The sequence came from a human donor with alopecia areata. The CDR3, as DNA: TGTGCCAGCAGCGTAGATTGGGCAGGGACAAACGAGCAGTACTTC. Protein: CASSVDWAGTNEQYF.